This is a list of T cell receptor beta chains from one sample in a study of shared clonotypes between healthy human individuals. This table comes from immunoSEQ multiplex PCR, and its TCRdb copy is limited to in-frame clones, with some not included. Of fewer than 2.5 million clones in the sample, more than 85% were seen once. Specimen: naive CD4+ T cells from PBMCs. All receptors derive from a man between 18 and 35 years old in good health. Some clones in this sample may be carry-over from other donors' samples. Both conserved end residues are part of each CDR3.

TRBJ2-5,TRBV5-1,CASSLVQEAGTQYF
TRBJ2-3,TRBV25-1,CASSENPDTQYF
TRBJ2-7,TRBV5-1,CASRGQGISYEQYF
TRBJ2-3,TRBV6-1,CASRLAIAPLDTQYF
TRBJ2-2,TRBV7-8,CASSLVQGNTGELFF
TRBJ1-2,TRBV28,CASSSPLEGVGYTF
TRBJ1-2,TRBV29-1,CSVDLPGGARYTF
TRBJ2-4,TRBV19,CASSLPGGKNIQYF
TRBJ2-5,TRBV13,CASSTAQRQGGAGTQYF
TRBJ1-1,TRBV29-1,CSVEAATEAFF
TRBJ1-3,TRBV10-3,CAISGGQDGNTIYF
TRBJ2-7,TRBV9,CASSVAEVSYEQYF
TRBJ2-7,TRBV9,CASSVAPGVGEQYF
TRBJ1-1,TRBV28,CASKGGFTEAFF
TRBJ2-5,TRBV5-1,CASSLALADPKGETQYF
TRBJ1-1,TRBV19,CASSIEPTSTEAFF
TRBJ2-1,TRBV4-3,CASSQFLAGDRNEQFF
TRBJ2-3,TRBV5-1,CASSRSFVGVEDTQYF
TRBJ2-3,TRBV5-6,CASSPGLAGVKDTQYF
TRBJ1-1,TRBV5-1,CASKAGAVFGNTEAFF
TRBJ2-5,TRBV28,CASSSGQGETQYF
TRBJ2-2,TRBV7-7,CASSLGQGRTGELFF
TRBJ1-1,TRBV5-1,CASSTGVDTEAFF
TRBJ2-7,TRBV28,CASSLPGGNYEQYF
TRBJ2-7,TRBV27,CASSLLAGTGSYEQYF
TRBJ2-5,TRBV19,CASSEDRSYQETQYF
TRBJ2-7,TRBV5-4,CASRHSTGRGEQYF
TRBJ2-3,TRBV2,CASSVGGTQYF
TRBJ1-1,TRBV10-1,CASSEYRGRMNTEAFF
TRBJ2-5,TRBV18,CASSPPGQARETQYF
TRBJ2-3,TRBV20-1,CSAGRVDTQYF
TRBJ1-1,TRBV27,CASSPAGQGPEAFF
TRBJ2-1,TRBV29-1,CSVVVDRVVNEQFF
TRBJ2-1,TRBV9,CASSPRTSGRVYNEQFF
TRBJ2-2,TRBV10-3,CAISGKQGNTGELFF
TRBJ2-1,TRBV19,CASSIGTSGSVGEQFF
TRBJ2-1,TRBV28,CASSFLSIAFF
TRBJ1-3,TRBV4-2,CASSQDEQIGNTIYF
TRBJ2-3,TRBV5-1,CASSSTLSGADTQYF
TRBJ2-1,TRBV28,CASILAGGHNEQFF
TRBJ2-2,TRBV5-1,CASSLPSAASTGELFF
TRBJ2-1,TRBV6-5,CASSDSGSSYNEQFF
TRBJ1-1,TRBV7-8,CASSSNQFVTEAFF
TRBJ2-1,TRBV5-1,CASSLVEPRYNEQFF
TRBJ2-7,TRBV4-1,CASSQGPGDRGYEQYF
TRBJ1-1,TRBV5-6,CASSPYGVKRAEAFF
TRBJ1-1,TRBV5-4,CASSLVGGQGTEAFF
TRBJ2-3,TRBV7-3,CASSQGAAWAYTQYF
TRBJ1-1,TRBV30,CAWSDNRQGGTEAFF